The 19 T cell receptor beta chains below all came from one sample that was sequenced in a study of T cell responses to AZD1222 COVID-19 vaccine. Method: immunoSEQ multiplex PCR; TCRdb's copy keeps in-frame clones and lacks some. Of about 120,000 clones in the sample, just under 90% are singletons; the top ten hold roughly 4.2%. Specimen: peripheral blood, collected on day 0 of AZD1222 vaccination. The receptors stem from an adult in good health.

The chain uses TRBV5-6 and TRBJ1-2; no clear D gene. CDR1 is SGHDT and CDR2 is YYEEEE in the germline V gene. Deletions cut 2 bases from V and 4 bases from J, with 6 bases between. The CDR3 has 12 amino acids. CDR3 sequence: CASSFSVYGYTF. The DNA for the CDR3 is TGTGCCAGCAGCTTTTCGGTCTATGGCTACACCTTC.

This clone showed up just once. This rearrangement joins TRBV6-5 to TRBJ1-1; D might be TRBD1 (6 bases). The V end lost 3 bases, the J end lost 3 bases, and 11 bases lay between the germline ends. The CDR3 is 14 residues long. The germline V gene has CDR1 MNHEY and CDR2 SVGAGI. CDR3: CASSYSPGDTEAFF. The DNA for the CDR3 is TGTGCCAGCAGTTATTCACCAGGGGACACTGAAGCTTTCTTT.

V usage is TRBV5-1 and J usage is TRBJ2-7, with TRBD1 matching 10 bases. This CDR3 contains 20 residues. Per the germline V gene, CDR1 is SGHRS and CDR2 is YFSETQ. V shed 3 bases and J 0 bases; nucleotides not matched to a gene: 18. In DNA, the CDR3 is TGCGCCAGCAGCTCGGGGAAGCGGGACAGGGGTCCTCCCCTCTCCTACGAGCAGTACTTC. It yields the protein CASSSGKRDRGPPLSYEQYF.

This rearrangement joins TRBV5-1 to TRBJ1-5; D might be TRBD1 (5 bases). This CDR3 is 16 amino acids long. The ends were cut back, 4 bases at V and 7 bases at J, with 21 bases in the middle. Germline V gives CDR1 SGHRS, CDR2 YFSETQ. As DNA, the CDR3 is TGCGCCAGCAGCACGGACGCGGGACGGCTAAGGCAGCCCCAGCATTTT. Translating it yields CASSTDAGRLRQPQHF.

The genes are TRBV6-4 and TRBJ2-1; possibly TRBD1 for D (6 bases). V shed 3 bases and J shed 2 bases, with 14 bases lying between them. The germline V gene encodes CDR1 MRHNA and CDR2 SNTAGT. This CDR3 comprises 16 residues. The CDR3 loop is CASSESQGAPYNEQFF. The CDR3 nucleotides are TGTGCCAGCAGTGAATCACAGGGTGCGCCCTACAATGAGCAGTTCTTC.

This clone came up a few times. The genes are TRBV18 and TRBJ1-2; 7 positions match TRBD1. Germline V gene lookup returns CDR1 KGHSH and CDR2 LQKENI. This CDR3 has 16 amino acids. The J segment lost 0 bases and the V segment lost 4 bases, leaving 8 bases of the junction unmatched. The chain's CDR3 is CASSQGAQPANYGYTF. The DNA of the CDR3 is TGTGCCAGCTCACAGGGGGCTCAGCCTGCTAACTATGGCTACACCTTC.

This rearrangement joins TRBV6-5 to TRBJ2-3; maybe TRBD1 (7 bases). The V end lost 5 bases, the J end lost 0 bases, and 12 bases lay between the germline ends. The CDR3 spans 15 residues. Germline V gene lookup returns CDR1 MNHEY and CDR2 SVGAGI. CDR3 region: CASSTTGTSTDTQYF. CDR3 DNA: TGTGCCAGCAGTACGACAGGGACTAGCACAGATACGCAGTATTTT.

The J gene is TRBJ2-4, the V gene TRBV27; TRBD2 is a possible D gene (6 bases). V lost 4 bases to trimming and J lost 3 bases, with 13 bases between them. The CDR3 runs 15 residues. Germline CDR1 is MNHEY and CDR2 is SMNVEV (reference sequence). The CDR3 DNA is TGTGCCAGCAGTTCCGGCGGGGTATACAAAAACATTCAGTACTTC. Translated: CASSSGGVYKNIQYF.

The chain employs TRBV3-1 (or the pseudogene TRBV3-2) and TRBJ2-7; D gene uncertain. The CDR3 has 13 residues. The V end lost 3 bases, the J end lost 6 bases, and 12 bases lay between the germline ends. Germline V lookup: CDR1 LGHDT, CDR2 YNNKEL (reference sequence). CDR3 protein: CASSQGGTSEQYF. DNA of the CDR3: TGTGCCAGCAGCCAGGGCGGCACCTCCGAGCAGTACTTC.

This chain connects TRBV5-8 to TRBJ2-1; D ambiguous. The CDR3 totals 15 residues. The germline CDR1 and CDR2 sequences are SGHTS and YDEGEE. V lost 1 base and J 0 bases, leaving 8 bases between the germline ends. The CDR3 spells CASSLSRSSYNEQFF. CDR3 nucleotide sequence: TGTGCCAGCAGCTTGTCTAGAAGCTCCTACAATGAGCAGTTCTTC.

The rearrangement joins TRBV18 to TRBJ2-1; either TRBD1 or TRBD2 may supply D (5 bases each). Germline CDR1 KGHSH, CDR2 LQKENI. The CDR3 covers 17 residues. V shed 0 bases and J shed 4 bases, with 16 bases lying between them. CDR3 region: CASSPPFGGETYNEQFF. The CDR3 DNA is TGTGCCAGCTCACCACCCTTTGGGGGAGAAACGTACAATGAGCAGTTCTTC.

This chain links TRBV7-9 with TRBJ2-2; perhaps TRBD2 as D (5 bases). CDR3 length: 14 amino acids. In germline, CDR1 is SEHNR, CDR2 FQNEAQ (reference sequence). With 7 bases removed from V and 1 base from J, the gap between germline ends came to 10 bases. The DNA of the CDR3 is TGTGCCAGCAAGCACGCGGGGAACACCGGGGAGCTGTTTTTT. This sequence encodes CASKHAGNTGELFF.

The chain recombines TRBV14 with TRBJ1-5; perhaps TRBD1 as D (6 bases). The CDR3 has 14 amino acids. The germline V gene encodes CDR1 SGHDN and CDR2 FVKESK. Trimming pared 1 base from V and 9 bases from J, leaving 13 bases between. Here the CDR3 DNA reads TGTGCCAGCAGCCAAGGAGGGGGGGCACGGCCCCAGCATTTT. It translates to CASSQGGGARPQHF. Using reference TRBV14 and TRBJ1-5 for the parts outside the CDR3, the full variable domain is EAGVTQFPSHSVIEKGQTVTLRCDPISGHDNLYWYRRVMGKEIKFLLHFVKESKQDESGMPNNRFLAERTGGTYSTLKVQPAELEDSGVYFCASSQGGGARPQHFGDGTRLSIL.

CDR3 DNA: TGTGCCAGCTCACCCGGACTGGCGGAGACCCAGTACTTC. Protein product: CASSPGLAETQYF. This chain links TRBV18 with TRBJ2-5; D may be TRBD2 (5 bases). CDR1 KGHSH and CDR2 LQKENI come from the germline V gene. The CDR3 has 13 amino acids. V shed 3 bases and J shed 5 bases, with 10 bases lying between them.

This chain links TRBV12-5 with TRBJ1-4, with D maybe TRBD1 (6 bases). Germline CDR1 reads LGHNT; CDR2 reads FRNRAP. This CDR3 is built from 13 residues. The germline V and J ends were trimmed by 8 bases and 1 base, with 8 bases remaining between them. In nucleotides, the CDR3 is TGTGCTAGTTCGGACAGAACTAATGAAAAACTGTTTTTT. It translates to CASSDRTNEKLFF.

This clone was seen more than once but under ten times. The chain has TRBV19 and TRBJ2-5; a weak D match, TRBD2 (6 bases). This CDR3 contains 14 residues. Germline V lookup: CDR1 LNHDA, CDR2 SQIVND (reference sequence). Trimming took 10 bases from V and 5 from J, leaving 20 bases between them. For the CDR3, the DNA is TGTGCCACTACGGGGGTCCCCCCTGGGGAGACCCAGTACTTC. Protein sequence: CATTGVPPGETQYF. Complete variable domain (other parts from reference TRBV19 and TRBJ2-5): DGGITQSPKYLFRKEGQNVTLSCEQNLNHDAMYWYRQDPGQGLRLIYYSQIVNDFQKGDIAEGYSVSREKKESFPLTVTSAQKNPTAFYLCATTGVPPGETQYFGPGTRLLVL.

J is TRBJ2-5 and V is TRBV6-4, with 12 nucleotides matching TRBD2. CDR1 and CDR2 from the germline V gene are MRHNA and SNTAGT. V lost 0 bases and J lost 5; bases outside the gene matches: 7. This CDR3 contains 17 residues. CDR3 DNA sequence: TGTGCCAGCAGTGACTCGAAGCTAGCGGGGGGGCCGGAGACCCAGTACTTC. The encoded protein is CASSDSKLAGGPETQYF.

V and J are TRBV9 and TRBJ1-3, with D unresolved. The CDR3 runs 17 residues. Germline V lookup: CDR1 SGDLS, CDR2 YYNGEE. Trimming took off 0 bases at V and 2 bases at J, with 15 bases between the two ends. The CDR3: CASSVEAPGIPGNTIYF. DNA for the CDR3: TGTGCCAGCAGCGTAGAGGCCCCCGGAATCCCTGGAAACACCATATATTTT.

J is TRBJ2-7 and V is TRBV2; no clear D gene. Germline V gene lookup returns CDR1 SNHLY and CDR2 FYNNEI. This CDR3 has 14 residues. V lost 4 bases and J 3 bases, leaving 13 bases between the germline ends. The CDR3 protein is CASSGVVGYYEQYF. In DNA, the CDR3 is TGTGCCAGCAGTGGCGTAGTGGGATACTACGAGCAGTACTTC.